These T cell receptor beta chains were read from a single sample in a study of human T cells and chemical hapten exposure. In TCRdb, the RACE reads were re-called with MiXCR into one record per CDR3 protein. The sample consists of fewer than 200,000 distinct CDR3 sequences, about a quarter of them appearing once. The input for sequencing was whole blood, taken in connection with sensitization to the hapten diphenylcyclopropenone (DPC). These receptors were taken from a woman aged 18-30 years with alopecia areata. Some clones in this sample may be carry-over from other donors' samples. CDR3s include the opening cysteine and the closing phenylalanine or tryptophan. The order of the fields is clone size, J gene, D gene, V gene, CDR3 protein, CDR3 DNA. D genes are given only for firm matches. The size of a clone is reported for some rows only, either as once, few or many, or as a class for expanded clones.

size: .
J: TRBJ2-5
D: .
V: TRBV7-9
CDR3: CASGQGYDLGETQYF
DNA: TGTGCCAGCGGGCAGGGCTACGATCTTGGAGAGACCCAGTACTTC

size: many
J: TRBJ1-4
D: TRBD1
V: TRBV29-1
CDR3: CSGAGQGEKLFF
DNA: TGCAGCGGGGCGGGACAGGGAGAAAAACTGTTTTTT

size: .
J: TRBJ2-5
D: .
V: TRBV10-3
CDR3: CAISESMEETQYF
DNA: TGTGCCATCAGTGAGTCGATGGAGGAGACCCAGTACTTC

size: few
J: TRBJ1-1
D: .
V: TRBV29-1
CDR3: CSSPAECSTEAFF
DNA: TGCAGCTCCCCTGCCGAGTGTTCCACTGAAGCTTTCTTT

size: .
J: TRBJ2-1
D: TRBD1
V: TRBV29-1
CDR3: CSVENWDRVSYNEQFF
DNA: TGCAGCGTTGAAAATTGGGACAGGGTGTCGTACAATGAGCAGTTCTTC

size: .
J: TRBJ2-6
D: TRBD1
V: TRBV7-3
CDR3: CASSSTGGTGANVLTF
DNA: TGTGCCAGCAGCTCAACAGGGGGCACTGGGGCCAACGTCCTGACTTTC

size: few
J: TRBJ2-7
D: TRBD1
V: TRBV4-1
CDR3: CASSQGQWSYEQYF
DNA: TGCGCCAGCAGCCAGGGACAGTGGTCCTACGAGCAGTACTTC

size: .
J: TRBJ2-2
D: TRBD2
V: TRBV15
CDR3: CVTSRDPAGATGELFF
DNA: TGTGTCACCAGCAGAGACCCAGCGGGAGCCACCGGGGAGCTGTTTTTT

size: .
J: TRBJ1-4
D: .
V: TRBV6-6
CDR3: CASSYIWTGNEKLFF
DNA: TGTGCCAGCAGTTATATTTGGACGGGAAATGAAAAACTGTTTTTT

size: few
J: TRBJ1-1
D: TRBD1
V: TRBV5-5
CDR3: CASSSTGVRNTEAFF
DNA: TGTGCCAGCAGCTCGACAGGGGTACGCAACACTGAAGCTTTCTTT

size: .
J: TRBJ1-4
D: .
V: TRBV29-1
CDR3: CSVGTNEKLFF
DNA: TGCAGCGTTGGTACTAATGAAAAACTGTTTTTT

size: .
J: TRBJ1-2
D: .
V: TRBV27
CDR3: CASSFRSNYGYTF
DNA: TGTGCCAGCAGTTTCCGATCTAACTATGGCTACACCTTC

size: .
J: TRBJ2-1
D: .
V: TRBV20-1
CDR3: CSAGFLYNEQFF
DNA: TGCAGTGCTGGCTTTCTATACAATGAGCAGTTCTTC

size: .
J: TRBJ2-7
D: .
V: TRBV20-1
CDR3: CSARGGTGKMEQYF
DNA: TGCAGTGCTAGAGGAGGGACTGGCAAGATGGAGCAGTACTTC

size: .
J: TRBJ2-1
D: .
V: TRBV20-1
CDR3: CSARAGTGLYNEQFF
DNA: TGCAGTGCTAGAGCCGGGACCGGCCTTTACAATGAGCAGTTCTTC

size: few
J: TRBJ2-5
D: .
V: TRBV7-2
CDR3: CASSLSSGSGAQYF
DNA: TGTGCCAGCAGCTTAAGTAGCGGTTCTGGTGCCCAGTACTTC

size: .
J: TRBJ1-3
D: .
V: TRBV21-1
CDR3: CASPKADRAGNTIYF
DNA: TGTGCCAGCCCTAAGGCGGACAGGGCCGGAAACACCATATATTTT

size: .
J: TRBJ1-5
D: .
V: TRBV15
CDR3: CATSRIGGIGNQPQHF
DNA: TGTGCCACCAGCAGGATAGGGGGGATCGGCAATCAGCCCCAGCATTTT

size: .
J: TRBJ1-4
D: .
V: TRBV9
CDR3: CASSSSTWTVNEKLFF
DNA: TGTGCCAGCAGCTCCTCTACCTGGACAGTTAATGAAAAACTGTTTTTT

size: few
J: TRBJ2-5
D: .
V: TRBV7-2
CDR3: CASSLFAAQEETQYF
DNA: TGTGCCAGCAGCTTATTTGCGGCCCAGGAGGAGACCCAGTACTTC

size: few
J: TRBJ1-1
D: .
V: TRBV27
CDR3: CASSFSLANTEAFF
DNA: TGTGCCAGCAGTTTCTCTTTGGCGAACACTGAAGCTTTCTTT

size: few
J: TRBJ2-3
D: TRBD2
V: TRBV5-1
CDR3: CASRRRGAGVPPDTQYF
DNA: TGCGCCAGCAGACGGAGAGGGGCGGGAGTCCCCCCAGATACGCAGTATTTT

size: .
J: TRBJ1-5
D: .
V: TRBV7-6
CDR3: CASSLGDRQPQHF
DNA: TGTGCCAGCAGCTTAGGCGACCGGCAGCCCCAGCATTTT

size: .
J: TRBJ2-3
D: TRBD2
V: TRBV29-1
CDR3: CSVEREQTRTQYF
DNA: TGCAGCGTTGAGCGGGAGCAAACGAGGACGCAGTATTTT

size: .
J: TRBJ2-1
D: TRBD1
V: TRBV20-1
CDR3: CSARDDRVNLDEQFF
DNA: TGCAGTGCTAGAGATGACAGGGTCAATCTTGATGAGCAGTTCTTC

size: few
J: TRBJ1-5
D: TRBD1
V: TRBV12-3/TRBV12-4
CDR3: CASRLDREGQPQHF
DNA: TGTGCCAGCAGACTTGACAGGGAAGGGCAGCCCCAGCATTTT

size: .
J: TRBJ2-7
D: .
V: TRBV27
CDR3: CVSSPGPRSYEQYF
DNA: TGTGTCAGCAGTCCGGGGCCAAGATCCTACGAGCAGTACTTC

size: few
J: TRBJ2-6
D: .
V: TRBV20-1
CDR3: CSARTPGSGANVLTF
DNA: TGCAGTGCTAGAACCCCTGGCTCTGGGGCCAACGTCCTGACTTTC

size: .
J: TRBJ2-4
D: .
V: TRBV7-2
CDR3: CASSLANIQYF
DNA: TGTGCCAGCAGCTTAGCGAACATTCAGTACTTC

size: many
J: TRBJ2-5
D: TRBD2
V: TRBV6-1
CDR3: CASSELAGGQETQYF
DNA: TGTGCCAGCAGTGAGTTAGCGGGGGGGCAAGAGACCCAGTACTTC

size: few
J: TRBJ2-1
D: TRBD2
V: TRBV20-1
CDR3: CSAAAGLAGADEQFF
DNA: TGCAGTGCTGCGGCCGGACTAGCGGGGGCGGATGAGCAGTTCTTC

size: .
J: TRBJ2-7
D: .
V: TRBV5-1
CDR3: CASSFWGLRDPRDYEQYF
DNA: TGCGCCAGCAGCTTTTGGGGGCTCAGGGACCCCCGCGACTACGAGCAGTACTTC

size: .
J: TRBJ2-7
D: .
V: TRBV2
CDR3: CASTKGTEQYF
DNA: TGTGCCAGCACGAAGGGGACCGAGCAGTACTTC

size: .
J: TRBJ2-2
D: .
V: TRBV12-3/TRBV12-4
CDR3: CASRQRIGNTGELFF
DNA: TGTGCCAGCAGACAAAGGATAGGGAACACCGGGGAGCTGTTTTTT

size: .
J: TRBJ2-2
D: .
V: TRBV7-2
CDR3: CASSLSSVMNTGELFF
DNA: TGTGCCAGCAGCTTAAGTAGCGTAATGAACACCGGGGAGCTGTTTTTT

size: few
J: TRBJ2-3
D: TRBD1
V: TRBV5-6
CDR3: CASSPGQGYTQYF
DNA: TGTGCCAGCAGCCCGGGACAGGGGTATACGCAGTATTTT

size: few
J: TRBJ2-1
D: .
V: TRBV7-3
CDR3: CASSLLGTAEQFF
DNA: TGTGCCAGCAGCTTATTAGGGACCGCTGAGCAGTTCTTC

size: .
J: TRBJ1-5
D: TRBD1
V: TRBV20-1
CDR3: CSATDRASNQPQHF
DNA: TGCAGTGCTACCGACAGGGCGAGCAATCAGCCCCAGCATTTT

size: .
J: TRBJ2-7
D: .
V: TRBV12-3/TRBV12-4
CDR3: CASSRGPADEQYF
DNA: TGTGCCAGCAGCAGGGGCCCCGCGGACGAGCAGTACTTC

size: few
J: TRBJ2-7
D: .
V: TRBV19
CDR3: CASSIGQKYSSYEQYF
DNA: TGTGCCAGTAGTATAGGACAGAAGTACTCTTCCTACGAGCAGTACTTC

size: .
J: TRBJ1-5
D: .
V: TRBV4-1
CDR3: CASSQVGPSRQPQHF
DNA: TGCGCCAGCAGCCAAGTCGGCCCCTCCCGTCAGCCCCAGCATTTT

size: .
J: TRBJ2-1
D: .
V: TRBV29-1
CDR3: CSVAERGKNEQFF
DNA: TGCAGCGTCGCCGAGAGGGGCAAGAATGAGCAGTTCTTC

size: few
J: TRBJ2-1
D: .
V: TRBV20-1
CDR3: CSARPSLVNEQFF
DNA: TGCAGTGCTAGACCCAGTCTCGTAAATGAGCAGTTCTTC

size: .
J: TRBJ1-1
D: .
V: TRBV12-3/TRBV12-4
CDR3: CASSRQIRNTEAFF
DNA: TGTGCCAGCAGTAGACAGATAAGGAACACTGAAGCTTTCTTT

size: .
J: TRBJ2-1
D: TRBD2
V: TRBV29-1
CDR3: CSGLFLAGDYNEQFF
DNA: TGCAGCGGACTTTTTTTAGCGGGAGACTACAATGAGCAGTTCTTC

size: many
J: TRBJ2-7
D: TRBD2
V: TRBV7-2
CDR3: CASSQELAGRHEQYF
DNA: TGTGCCAGCAGTCAAGAACTAGCGGGGCGGCACGAGCAGTACTTC

size: many
J: TRBJ2-5
D: TRBD1
V: TRBV20-1
CDR3: CSAPDREETQYF
DNA: TGCAGTGCTCCTGACAGGGAAGAGACCCAGTACTTC

size: .
J: TRBJ1-2
D: .
V: TRBV29-1
CDR3: CSVGEQGWGNGYTF
DNA: TGCAGCGTTGGGGAACAGGGATGGGGCAATGGCTACACCTTC

size: few
J: TRBJ1-1
D: .
V: TRBV11-2
CDR3: CASKGTPGGRYTEAFF
DNA: TGTGCCAGTAAAGGTACGCCGGGGGGCAGATACACTGAAGCTTTCTTT

size: .
J: TRBJ1-5
D: .
V: TRBV15
CDR3: CATSMLGSQPQHF
DNA: TGTGCCACCAGCATGCTGGGGAGTCAGCCCCAGCATTTT

size: .
J: TRBJ2-7
D: .
V: TRBV10-3
CDR3: CAISERTTEQYF
DNA: TGTGCCATCAGTGAGAGAACTACCGAGCAGTACTTC

size: .
J: TRBJ2-3
D: TRBD2
V: TRBV27
CDR3: CASSFFAGAADTQYF
DNA: TGTGCCAGCAGTTTTTTTGCGGGAGCCGCAGATACGCAGTATTTT

size: few
J: TRBJ1-2
D: TRBD1
V: TRBV7-2
CDR3: CASSLRQGLPYGYTF
DNA: TGTGCCAGCAGCCTCCGACAGGGCCTTCCTTATGGCTACACCTTC

size: .
J: TRBJ1-2
D: .
V: TRBV6-5
CDR3: CASSRTINYGYTF
DNA: TGTGCCAGCAGTCGGACAATTAACTATGGCTACACCTTC

size: few
J: TRBJ1-3
D: .
V: TRBV9
CDR3: CASSVVGGENTIYF
DNA: TGTGCCAGCAGCGTAGTTGGGGGGGAAAACACCATATATTTT